The sample holds a few counts of the clone carrying this T cell receptor (beta chain). Clones were read by immunoSEQ multiplex PCR, and TCRdb kept only the in-frame ones, dropping some. This table holds more than 250,000 clones, about 80% found once. The source of the sample is a study of blood T cell repertoires in COVID-19. The CDR3 extends over 16 amino acids. Deletions cut 4 bases from V and 0 bases from J, with 13 bases between. The germline V gene has CDR1 LGHNA and CDR2 YNFKEQ. This TCR derives from a human donor in a cohort sampled during active COVID-19. The sample was peripheral blood. The genes are TRBV4-2 and TRBJ1-5; no reliable D call. CDR3 DNA sequence: TGTGCCAGCAGCCCGTACTTTTTAGATAGCAATCAGCCCCAGCATTTT. It codes for CASSPYFLDSNQPQHF.